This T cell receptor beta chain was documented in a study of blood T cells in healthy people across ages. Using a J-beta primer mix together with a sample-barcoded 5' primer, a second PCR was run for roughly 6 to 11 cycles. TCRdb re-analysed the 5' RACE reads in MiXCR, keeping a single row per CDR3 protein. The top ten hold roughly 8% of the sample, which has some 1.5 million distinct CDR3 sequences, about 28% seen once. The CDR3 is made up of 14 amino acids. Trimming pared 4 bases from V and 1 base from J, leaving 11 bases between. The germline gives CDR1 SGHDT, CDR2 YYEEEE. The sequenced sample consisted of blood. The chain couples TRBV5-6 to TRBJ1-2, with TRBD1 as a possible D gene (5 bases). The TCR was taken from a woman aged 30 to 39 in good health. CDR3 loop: CASSRGRDNYGYTF. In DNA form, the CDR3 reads TGTGCCAGCAGCCGGGGACGGGATAACTATGGCTACACCTTC.